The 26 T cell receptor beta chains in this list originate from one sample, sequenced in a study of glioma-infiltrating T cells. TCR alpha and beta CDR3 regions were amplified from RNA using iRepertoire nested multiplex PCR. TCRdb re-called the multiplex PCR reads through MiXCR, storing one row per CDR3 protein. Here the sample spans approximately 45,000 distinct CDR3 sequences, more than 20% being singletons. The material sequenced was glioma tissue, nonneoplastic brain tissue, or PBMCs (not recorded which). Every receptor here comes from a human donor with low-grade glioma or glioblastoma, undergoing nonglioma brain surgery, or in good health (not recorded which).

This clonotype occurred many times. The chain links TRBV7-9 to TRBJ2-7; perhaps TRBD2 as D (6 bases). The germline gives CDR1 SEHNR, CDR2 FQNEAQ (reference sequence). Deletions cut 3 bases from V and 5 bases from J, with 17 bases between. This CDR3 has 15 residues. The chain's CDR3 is CASSFSGGWRDEQYF. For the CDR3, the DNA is TGTGCCAGCAGCTTTAGCGGTGGCTGGAGGGACGAGCAGTACTTC.

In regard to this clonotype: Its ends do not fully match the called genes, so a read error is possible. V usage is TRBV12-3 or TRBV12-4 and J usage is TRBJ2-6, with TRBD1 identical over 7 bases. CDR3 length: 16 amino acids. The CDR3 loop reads CAGRLSGGSGANVLTF. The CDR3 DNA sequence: TGTGCCGGCAGATTATCAGGGGGCTCTGGGGCCAACGTCCTGACTTTC.

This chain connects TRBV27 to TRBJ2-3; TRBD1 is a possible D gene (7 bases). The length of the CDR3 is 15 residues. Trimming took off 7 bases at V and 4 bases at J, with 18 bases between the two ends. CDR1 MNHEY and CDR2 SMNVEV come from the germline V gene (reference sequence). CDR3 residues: CASTPRQGGPDTQYF. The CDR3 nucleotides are TGTGCCAGCACCCCGCGGCAGGGGGGTCCAGATACGCAGTATTTT.

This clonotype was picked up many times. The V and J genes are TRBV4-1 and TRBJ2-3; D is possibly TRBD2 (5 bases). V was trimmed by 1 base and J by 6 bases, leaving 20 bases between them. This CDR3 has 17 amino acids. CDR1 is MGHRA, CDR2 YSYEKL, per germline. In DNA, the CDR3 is TGCGCCAGCAGCCAAGGGGGAGTCGGATACTCAAGGGATACGCAGTATTTT. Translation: CASSQGGVGYSRDTQYF.

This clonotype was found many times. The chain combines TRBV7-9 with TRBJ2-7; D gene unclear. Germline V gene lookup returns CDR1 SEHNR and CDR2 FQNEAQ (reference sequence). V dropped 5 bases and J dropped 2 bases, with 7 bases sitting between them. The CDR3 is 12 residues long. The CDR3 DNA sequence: TGTGCCAGCAGCCTAACAGCCTACGAGCAGTACTTC. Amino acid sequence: CASSLTAYEQYF.

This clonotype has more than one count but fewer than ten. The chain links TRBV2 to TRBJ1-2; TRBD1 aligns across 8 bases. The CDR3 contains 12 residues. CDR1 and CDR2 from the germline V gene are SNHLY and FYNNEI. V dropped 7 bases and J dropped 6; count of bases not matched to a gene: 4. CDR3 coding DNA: TGTGCCAGCAATCAGGGGGCGCATGGCTACACCTTC. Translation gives CASNQGAHGYTF.

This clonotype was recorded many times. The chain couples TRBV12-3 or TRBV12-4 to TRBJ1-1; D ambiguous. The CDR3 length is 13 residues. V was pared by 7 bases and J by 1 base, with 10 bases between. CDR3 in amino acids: CASTDGSNTEAFF. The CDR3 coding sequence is TGTGCCAGCACCGACGGGTCGAACACTGAAGCTTTCTTT.

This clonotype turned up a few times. In DNA, the CDR3 is TGTGCCAGCAGCCCTGACAGGGGGGGACTAACTGGGGCCAACGTCCTGACTTTC. Translated: CASSPDRGGLTGANVLTF. The chain joins TRBV3-1 to TRBJ2-6; 9 bases match TRBD1. Per the germline V gene, CDR1 is LGHDT and CDR2 is YNNKEL (reference sequence). Trimming at V came to 4 bases and at J to 2 bases, leaving 9 bases not matched to a gene. There are 18 residues in the CDR3.

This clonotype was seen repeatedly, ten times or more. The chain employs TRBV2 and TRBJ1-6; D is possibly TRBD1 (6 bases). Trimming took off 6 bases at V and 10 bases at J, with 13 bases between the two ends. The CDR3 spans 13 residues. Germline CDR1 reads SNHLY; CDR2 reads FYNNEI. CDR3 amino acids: CASSETGHSPLHF. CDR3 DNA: TGTGCCAGCAGCGAAACAGGGCACTCACCCCTCCACTTT.

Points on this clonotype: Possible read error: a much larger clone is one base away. CDR3 coding DNA: TGTGCCAGCAGCCTCCCGGGGACAGGCGCCAATGAGCAGTTCTTC. Translation gives CASSLPGTGANEQFF. The chain recombines TRBV7-2 with TRBJ2-1; 8 bases line up with TRBD1. V dropped 5 bases and J dropped 6; count of bases not matched to a gene: 9. The germline gives CDR1 SGHTA, CDR2 FQGNSA. This CDR3 has 15 residues.

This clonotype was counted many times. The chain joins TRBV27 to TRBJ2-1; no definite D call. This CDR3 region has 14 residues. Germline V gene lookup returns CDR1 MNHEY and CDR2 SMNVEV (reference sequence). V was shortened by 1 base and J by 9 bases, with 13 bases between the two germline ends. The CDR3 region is CASSLWGRWGEQFF. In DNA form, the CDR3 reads TGTGCCAGCAGTTTATGGGGTAGGTGGGGTGAGCAGTTCTTC.

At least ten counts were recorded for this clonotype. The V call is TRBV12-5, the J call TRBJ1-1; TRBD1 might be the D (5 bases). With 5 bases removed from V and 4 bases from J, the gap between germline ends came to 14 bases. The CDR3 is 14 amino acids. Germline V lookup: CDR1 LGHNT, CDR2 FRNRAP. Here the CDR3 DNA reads TGTGCTAGTGGTGCCCCCGGGGCGACCACTGAAGCTTTCTTT. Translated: CASGAPGATTEAFF.

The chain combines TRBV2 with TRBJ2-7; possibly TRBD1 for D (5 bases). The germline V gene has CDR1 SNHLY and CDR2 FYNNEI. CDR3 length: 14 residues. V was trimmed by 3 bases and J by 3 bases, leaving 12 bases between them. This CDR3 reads CASSDQGSGYEQYF. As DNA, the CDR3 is TGTGCCAGCAGTGATCAGGGATCGGGCTACGAGCAGTACTTC.

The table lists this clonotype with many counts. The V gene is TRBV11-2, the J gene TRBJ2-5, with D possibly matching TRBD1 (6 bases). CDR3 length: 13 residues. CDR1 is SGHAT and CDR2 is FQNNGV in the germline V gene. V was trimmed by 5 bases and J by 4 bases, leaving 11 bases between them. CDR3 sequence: CASSMGHLETQYF. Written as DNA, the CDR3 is TGTGCCAGCAGCATGGGACATCTAGAGACCCAGTACTTC.

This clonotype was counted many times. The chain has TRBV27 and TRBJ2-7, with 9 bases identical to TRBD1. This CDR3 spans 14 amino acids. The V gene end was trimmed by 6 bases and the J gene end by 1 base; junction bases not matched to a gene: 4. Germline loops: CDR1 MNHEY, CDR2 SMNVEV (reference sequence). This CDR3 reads CASRRGTGSYEQYF. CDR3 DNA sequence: TGTGCCAGCAGGAGGGGGACAGGGTCCTACGAGCAGTACTTC.

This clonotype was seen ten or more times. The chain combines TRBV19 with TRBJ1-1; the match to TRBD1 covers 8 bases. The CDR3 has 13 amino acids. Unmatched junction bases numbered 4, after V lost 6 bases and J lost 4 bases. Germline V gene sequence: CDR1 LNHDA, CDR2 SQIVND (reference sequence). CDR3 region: CASRQGAGTEAFF. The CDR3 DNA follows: TGTGCCAGTAGGCAGGGGGCTGGCACTGAAGCTTTCTTT.

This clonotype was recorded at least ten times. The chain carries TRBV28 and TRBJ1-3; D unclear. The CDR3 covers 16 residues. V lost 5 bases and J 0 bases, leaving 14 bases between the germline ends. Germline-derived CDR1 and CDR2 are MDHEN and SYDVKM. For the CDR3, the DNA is TGTGCCAGCAGTCTAAGCCGATTCTACTCTGGAAACACCATATATTTT. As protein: CASSLSRFYSGNTIYF.

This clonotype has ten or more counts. CDR3 sequence reads: CASKKGLSTDTQYF. The CDR3 DNA sequence: TGTGCCAGCAAGAAAGGACTGAGCACAGATACGCAGTATTTT. The rearrangement links TRBV12-3 or TRBV12-4 to TRBJ2-3; weak D call: TRBD2 (5 bases). The CDR3 covers 14 residues. Trimming took off 7 bases at V and 0 bases at J, with 11 bases between the two ends.

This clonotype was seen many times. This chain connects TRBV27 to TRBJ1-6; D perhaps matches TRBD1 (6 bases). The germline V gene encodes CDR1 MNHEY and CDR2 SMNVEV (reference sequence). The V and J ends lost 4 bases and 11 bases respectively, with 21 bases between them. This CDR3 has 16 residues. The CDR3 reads CASSSLPGGPQPPLHF. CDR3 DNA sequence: TGTGCCAGCAGTTCGCTCCCGGGGGGCCCCCAGCCACCCCTCCACTTT.

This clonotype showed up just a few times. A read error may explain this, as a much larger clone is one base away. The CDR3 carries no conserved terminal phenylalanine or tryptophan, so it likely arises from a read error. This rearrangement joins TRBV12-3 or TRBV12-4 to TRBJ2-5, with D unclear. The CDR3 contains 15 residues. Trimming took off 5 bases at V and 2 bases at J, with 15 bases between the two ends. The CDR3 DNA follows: TGTGCCAGCAGTCCACAGACGGACCGGCAAGAGACCCAGTACCTC. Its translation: CASSPQTDRQETQYL.

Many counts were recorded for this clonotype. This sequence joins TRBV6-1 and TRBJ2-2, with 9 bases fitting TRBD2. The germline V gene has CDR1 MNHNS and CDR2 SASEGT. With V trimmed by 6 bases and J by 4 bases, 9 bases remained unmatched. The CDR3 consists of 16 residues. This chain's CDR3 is CASRSLAGRGTGELFF. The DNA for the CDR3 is TGTGCCAGCAGGTCCCTAGCGGGGCGGGGCACCGGGGAGCTGTTTTTT.

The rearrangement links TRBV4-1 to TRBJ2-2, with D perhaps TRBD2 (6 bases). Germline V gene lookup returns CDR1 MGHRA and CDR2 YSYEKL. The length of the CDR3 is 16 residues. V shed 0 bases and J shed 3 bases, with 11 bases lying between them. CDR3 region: CASSQDQSGDTGELFF. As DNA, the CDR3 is TGCGCCAGCAGCCAAGACCAATCGGGGGACACCGGGGAGCTGTTTTTT.

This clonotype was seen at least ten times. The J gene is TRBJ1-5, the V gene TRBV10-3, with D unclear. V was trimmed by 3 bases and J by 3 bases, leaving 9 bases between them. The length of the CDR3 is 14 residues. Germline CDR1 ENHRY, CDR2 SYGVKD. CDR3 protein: CAISDAGFNQPQHF. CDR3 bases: TGTGCCATCAGTGACGCAGGTTTCAATCAGCCCCAGCATTTT.

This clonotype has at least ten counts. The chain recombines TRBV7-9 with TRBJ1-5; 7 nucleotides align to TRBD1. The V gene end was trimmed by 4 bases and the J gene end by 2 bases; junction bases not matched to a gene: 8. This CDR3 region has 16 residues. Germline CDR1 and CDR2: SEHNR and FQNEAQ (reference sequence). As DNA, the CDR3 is TGTGCCAGCAGCTCCACAGGGGAGGGCGGCAATCAGCCCCAGCATTTT. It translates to CASSSTGEGGNQPQHF.

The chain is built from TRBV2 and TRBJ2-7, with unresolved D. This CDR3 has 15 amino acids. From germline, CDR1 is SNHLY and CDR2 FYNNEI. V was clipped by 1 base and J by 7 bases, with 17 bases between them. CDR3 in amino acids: CASSEEAQRYNEQYF. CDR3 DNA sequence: TGTGCCAGCAGTGAAGAGGCACAGAGATACAATGAGCAGTACTTC.

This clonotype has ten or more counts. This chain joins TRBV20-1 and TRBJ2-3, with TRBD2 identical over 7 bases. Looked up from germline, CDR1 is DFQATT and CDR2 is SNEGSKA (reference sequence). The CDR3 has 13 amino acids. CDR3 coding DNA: TGCAGCGTGCTAGCGGTTAGCACAGATACGCAGTATTTT. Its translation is CSVLAVSTDTQYF.